The TCR beta chain described here comes from a study of OX40 agonist ivuxolimab in advanced cancers. Study-level information: Ivuxolimab, which is an agonistic anti-OX40 (CD134) antibody, was administered to the patients. Patients were infused with ivuxolimab every 2 weeks at 0.01 to 10 mg/kg.

The CDR3 length is 11 residues. Germline CDR1 and CDR2: SEHNR and FQNEAQ (reference sequence). Trimming left V 2 bases short and J 3 bases short, with 2 bases between. Assay: immunoSEQ multiplex PCR; the TCRdb copy retains only in-frame clones and omits some. Of 78,000 or so clones listed, around nine tenths were seen once; the top ten hold roughly 0.45%. Points from the study as a whole: At 0.1 to 3.0 mg/kg and by week 6, CD4+ and CD8+ T cells in the blood had expanded clonally.

With regard to this clone: Its antigen remains unidentified.

Blood draws occurred at baseline, cycle 4 day 1, and cycle 7 day 1. The receptor's source is an adult with an advanced solid tumor such as melanoma, head and neck, liver or kidney cancer. Here the sequenced sample was CD4+ or CD8+ T cells sorted from blood, taken in a trial of the OX40 agonist ivuxolimab. The chain is built from TRBV7-9 and TRBJ2-7; D call uncertain. In nucleotides, the CDR3 is TGTGCCAGCAGCTTATACTACGAGCAGTACTTC. It codes for CASSLYYEQYF.